These 23 T cell receptor beta chains were all obtained from the same sample, sequenced in a study of spatial heterogeneity in lung cancer. The time point was: blood at routine non-recurrence follow-up after resection. MiXCR, run by TCRdb on the 5' RACE reads, gives a single entry per CDR3 protein. The table shows under 150,000 distinct CDR3 sequences, with 10% to 11% occurring only once. This specimen was PBMCs, taken at follow-up. The receptors derive from a female donor with early-stage non-small cell lung cancer.

The rearrangement links TRBV28 to TRBJ1-4; D perhaps matches TRBD1 (6 bases). CDR3 length: 19 amino acids. Per germline, CDR1 MDHEN and CDR2 SYDVKM. Trimming left V 4 bases short and J 2 bases short, with 23 bases between. The CDR3 sequence is CASSSNRARWSGTNEKLFF. The CDR3, as DNA: TGTGCCAGCAGTTCAAACAGGGCGAGGTGGTCGGGGACTAATGAAAAACTGTTTTTT.

This clonotype has more than one count but fewer than ten. In DNA form, the CDR3 reads TGTGCCAGCAGTTTCCGATATGGCTACACCTTC. Protein sequence: CASSFRYGYTF. The chain joins TRBV28 to TRBJ1-2, with D unresolved. The CDR3 totals 11 residues. With 3 bases removed from V and 5 bases from J, the gap between germline ends came to 4 bases. CDR1 and CDR2 from the germline V gene are MDHEN and SYDVKM.

In its sample, this clonotype was seen a few times. V is TRBV19 and J is TRBJ1-2, with a weak D call TRBD1 (5 bases). Germline V CDR1 and CDR2: LNHDA, SQIVND (reference sequence). The CDR3 consists of 16 residues. Trimming took 3 bases from V and 4 from J, leaving 18 bases between them. The CDR3 DNA reads TGTGCCAGTAGTATTCCAAAACACGGCAGGGCCTATGGCTACACCTTC. It is translated as CASSIPKHGRAYGYTF.

V and J are TRBV12-3 or TRBV12-4 and TRBJ2-5; no clear D gene. The CDR3 loop spans 11 amino acids. The V end was cut by 3 bases, the J end by 5 bases, with 4 bases between. The CDR3 nucleotides read TGTGCCAGCAGTTTGTTCGAGACCCAGTACTTC. Its protein product is CASSLFETQYF.

Many counts were recorded for this clonotype. The chain joins TRBV7-9 to TRBJ2-5; unclear D gene. The length of the CDR3 is 14 residues. Between the trimmed V and J ends, which lost 0 bases and 3 bases, there was a span of 8 bases. The germline V gene has CDR1 SEHNR and CDR2 FQNEAQ (reference sequence). CDR3 DNA sequence: TGTGCCAGCAGCTTAGCGGGCAGTGAAGAGACCCAGTACTTC. This sequence encodes CASSLAGSEETQYF.

This clonotype was counted only a few times. The rearrangement joins TRBV15 to TRBJ1-5; 7 nucleotides agree with TRBD1. CDR1 is LNHNV and CDR2 is YYDKDF in the germline V gene (reference sequence). Trimming removed 3 bases from V and 6 bases from J; junction bases left unmatched: 8. CDR3 length: 15 amino acids. The CDR3 region is CATSSLDRVGQPQHF. The CDR3 DNA reads TGTGCCACCAGCAGCCTAGACAGGGTCGGTCAGCCCCAGCATTTT.

Many counts were recorded for this clonotype. The rearrangement links TRBV18 to TRBJ2-1, with 9 bases lining up with TRBD2. This CDR3 is 15 amino acids long. Trimming at V came to 5 bases and at J to 0 bases, leaving 2 bases not matched to a gene. Germline V gene lookup returns CDR1 KGHSH and CDR2 LQKENI. In nucleotides, the CDR3 is TGTGCCAGCTCAATTAGCGGGAGCTCCTACAATGAGCAGTTCTTC. As protein: CASSISGSSYNEQFF.

In its sample, this clonotype was seen many times. This chain's CDR3 is CSVAPGGGQFF. CDR3 nucleotide sequence: TGCAGCGTCGCCCCAGGGGGCGGGCAGTTCTTC. V and J are TRBV29-1 and TRBJ2-1, with TRBD1 identical over 8 bases. The germline gives CDR1 SQVTM, CDR2 ANQGSEA. The CDR3 extends over 11 amino acids. Trimming removed 6 bases from V and 12 bases from J; junction bases left unmatched: 7.

This clonotype was seen ten or more times. The chain employs TRBV19 and TRBJ1-5; 7 bases line up with TRBD1. This CDR3 contains 13 residues. CDR1 and CDR2 from the germline V gene are LNHDA and SQIVND (reference sequence). J was trimmed by 4 bases and V by 7 bases; bases with no gene match: 4. This CDR3 reads CASTWDSNQPQHF. The CDR3 bases are TGTGCCAGTACCTGGGACAGTAATCAGCCCCAGCATTTT.

The genes are TRBV19 and TRBJ2-1; D perhaps matches TRBD2 (6 bases). V was clipped by 4 bases and J by 4 bases, with 11 bases between them. Per the germline V gene, CDR1 is LNHDA and CDR2 is SQIVND (reference sequence). The CDR3 is 14 residues long. The CDR3 nucleotides are TGTGCCAGTAGTAGGGGACTGGTATACAATGAGCAGTTCTTC. Translation gives CASSRGLVYNEQFF.

This clonotype showed up just a few times. V usage is TRBV9 and J usage is TRBJ2-3; weak D call: TRBD2 (6 bases). V was shortened by 4 bases and J by 2 bases, with 35 bases between the two germline ends. Germline V gene lookup returns CDR1 SGDLS and CDR2 YYNGEE. The CDR3 is 22 amino acids. CDR3 DNA: TGTGCCAGCAGCACCCGATTACCGAGCCGGGAGAGTGGTTCGTGGGACACAGATACGCAGTATTTT. Translation: CASSTRLPSRESGSWDTDTQYF. Combining the CDR3 with reference TRBV9 and TRBJ2-3 gives the whole variable domain DSGVTQTPKHLITATGQRVTLRCSPRSGDLSVYWYQQSLDQGLQFLIQYYNGEERAKGNILERFSAQQFPDLHSELNLSSLELGDSALYFCASSTRLPSRESGSWDTDTQYFGPGTRLTVL.

There are a few counts of this clonotype. This sequence joins TRBV7-2 and TRBJ2-5; D is possibly TRBD2 (6 bases). The CDR3 covers 14 residues. Deletions cut 1 base from V and 4 bases from J, with 10 bases between. CDR1 and CDR2 from the germline V gene are SGHTA and FQGNSA. CDR3 amino acids: CASSLGLSGETQYF. The CDR3 coding sequence is TGTGCCAGCAGCTTAGGCCTTAGCGGAGAGACCCAGTACTTC.

This clonotype was recorded many times. The rearrangement uses TRBV3-1 and TRBJ2-7, with TRBD2 matching over 11 bases. The CDR3 length is 15 residues. CDR1 is LGHDT, CDR2 YNNKEL, per germline (reference sequence). V trimming: 4 bases; J trimming: 3 bases; junction bases outside the gene matches: 5. CDR3 protein: CASSPRLAGSYEQYF. In nucleotides, the CDR3 is TGTGCCAGCAGCCCAAGACTAGCGGGAAGCTACGAGCAGTACTTC.

The V gene is TRBV7-3, the J gene TRBJ1-3; TRBD1 matches 12 bases. V shed 5 bases and J 4 bases; nucleotides not matched to a gene: 6. The CDR3 is 16 residues long. The V gene's germline CDR1 is SGHTA and CDR2 FQGTGA. CDR3 loop: CASSPGTGGAGNTIYF. In nucleotides, the CDR3 is TGTGCCAGCAGCCCGGGGACAGGGGGCGCGGGAAACACCATATATTTT.

The chain is built from TRBV18 and TRBJ1-4; 11 nucleotides agree with TRBD1. Trimming removed 1 base from V and 2 bases from J; junction bases left unmatched: 6. CDR1 and CDR2 (germline): KGHSH, LQKENI. The CDR3 is 18 amino acids. CDR3 DNA sequence: TGTGCCAGCTCACCACTCGGGACAGGGGGATCTACTAATGAAAAACTGTTTTTT. Its protein product is CASSPLGTGGSTNEKLFF.

This clonotype was found many times. The chain combines TRBV12-3 or TRBV12-4 with TRBJ2-6; D call uncertain. This CDR3 comprises 12 residues. Deletions cut 2 bases from V and 6 bases from J, with 2 bases between. CDR3 bases: TGTGCCAGCAGTTTATTGGCCAACGTCCTGACTTTC. Protein sequence: CASSLLANVLTF.

The V call is TRBV27, the J call TRBJ2-2, with unresolved D. V gave up 4 bases and J gave up 4 bases, with 4 bases separating them. CDR3 length equals 12 residues. Germline V gene data show CDR1 as MNHEY and CDR2 as SMNVEV (reference sequence). As DNA, the CDR3 is TGTGCCAGCAGTTACTCCACCGGGGAGCTGTTTTTT. Translated: CASSYSTGELFF.

This clonotype was counted only a few times. The chain employs TRBV29-1 and TRBJ2-3; 11 bases are a match to TRBD2. V dropped 4 bases and J dropped 0; count of bases not matched to a gene: 6. This CDR3 comprises 16 residues. Germline lookup yields CDR1 SQVTM and CDR2 ANQGSEA. The CDR3 DNA reads as TGCAGCGTTGTCCGTAGCGGGAGGGCTAGCACAGATACGCAGTATTTT. Translating it yields CSVVRSGRASTDTQYF.

This clonotype was recorded at least ten times. The chain couples TRBV21-1 to TRBJ2-1. TRBV21-1 is termed a pseudogene. The CDR3 extends over 16 amino acids. CDR3 sequence reads: CASSKVNSCAYNEQFF. As DNA, the CDR3 is TGTGCCAGCAGCAAAGTGAACTCCTGCGCTTACAATGAGCAGTTCTTC.

This clonotype was seen more than once but under ten times. The chain recombines TRBV28 with TRBJ2-3, with 14 bases that match TRBD2. The CDR3 length is 16 residues. CDR1 MDHEN and CDR2 SYDVKM come from the germline V gene. The junction had 3 bases not matched to a gene; V was cut back by 3 bases and J by 4 bases. DNA for the CDR3: TGTGCCAGCAGTTTGACTAGCGGGAGGGAAGCAGATACGCAGTATTTT. Residues: CASSLTSGREADTQYF.

This chain joins TRBV11-2 and TRBJ2-7; 7 bases align to TRBD2. This CDR3 is built from 17 residues. After removal of 1 base from V and 2 bases from J, the junction contained 11 bases not matched to a gene. Germline assignment: CDR1 SGHAT and CDR2 FQNNGV. The CDR3 spells CASSLVSFGLETYEQYF. CDR3 nucleotides: TGTGCCAGCAGCTTAGTATCATTCGGACTAGAGACCTACGAGCAGTACTTC.

This clonotype was seen repeatedly, ten times or more. Sequence at one end of the junction differs from germline and may be a read error. The rearrangement joins TRBV12-3 or TRBV12-4 to TRBJ2-3; 10 bases agree with TRBD2. CDR3 size: 15 residues. The CDR3 sequence: CASSVAGGLSDTQYF. Written as DNA, the CDR3 is TGTGCCAGCAGTGTAGCGGGAGGATTGTCAGATACGCAGTATTTT.

A few counts support this clonotype. V and J are TRBV30 and TRBJ2-2; 11 nucleotides align to TRBD1. J was trimmed by 9 bases and V by 2 bases; bases with no gene match: 8. The germline gives CDR1 GTSNPN, CDR2 SVGIG (reference sequence). The CDR3 totals 15 residues. The CDR3: CAWSPPDRGQRELFF. The CDR3 region has the DNA TGTGCCTGGAGTCCCCCGGACAGGGGGCAGCGGGAGCTGTTTTTT.